This T cell receptor (beta chain) was retrieved from a study of blood T cell repertoires in COVID-19. Turning to the study itself: The analysed material was cDNA or gDNA that came from T cells, B-cell-depleted T cells, or PBMCs.

Cohort 3 donors counted as recovered after two negative PCRs, clearance, or resolved symptoms. Clones were read by immunoSEQ multiplex PCR, and TCRdb kept only the in-frame ones, dropping some. The data show roughly 300,000 clones, roughly 87% seen once. V dropped 0 bases and J dropped 6 bases, with 7 bases sitting between them. The CDR3 totals 13 residues. Germline values: CDR1 SGDLS, CDR2 YYNGEE. Sequencing was carried out using PBMCs or T cells enriched from blood (not recorded which). The rearrangement uses TRBV9 and TRBJ2-4; weak D call: TRBD1 (5 bases). This TCR came from a woman aged 25 to 45 who had recovered from COVID-19. The CDR3 nucleotides read TGTGCCAGCAGCGTAGGGCAGGGAAACATTCAGTACTTC. Amino acid sequence: CASSVGQGNIQYF.